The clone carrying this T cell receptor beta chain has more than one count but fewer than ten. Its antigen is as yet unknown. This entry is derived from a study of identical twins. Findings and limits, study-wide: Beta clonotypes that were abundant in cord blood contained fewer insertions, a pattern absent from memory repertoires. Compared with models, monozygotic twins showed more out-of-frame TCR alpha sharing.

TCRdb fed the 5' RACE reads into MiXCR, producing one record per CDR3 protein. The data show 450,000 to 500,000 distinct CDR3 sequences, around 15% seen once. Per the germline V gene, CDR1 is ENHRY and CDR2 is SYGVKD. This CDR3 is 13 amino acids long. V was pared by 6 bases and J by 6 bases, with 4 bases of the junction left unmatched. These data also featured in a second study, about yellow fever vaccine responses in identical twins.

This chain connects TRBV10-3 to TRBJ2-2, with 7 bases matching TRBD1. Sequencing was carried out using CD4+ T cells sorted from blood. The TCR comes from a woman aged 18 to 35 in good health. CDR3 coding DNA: TGTGCCATCAGCGGACAGGTCCCCGGGGAGCTGTTTTTT. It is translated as CAISGQVPGELFF.